Below, one T cell receptor beta chain is given with its context. The CDR3 length is 13 residues. The germline V and J ends were trimmed by 7 bases and 4 bases, with 13 bases remaining between them. This record belongs to a study of blood T cell repertoires in COVID-19. Study overall: The analysed material was cDNA or gDNA that came from T cells, B-cell-depleted T cells, or PBMCs.

This table comes from immunoSEQ multiplex PCR, and its TCRdb copy is limited to in-frame clones, with some not included. This sample has approximately 300,000 clones, with around 92% found just once. The sequenced material came from peripheral blood. The chain combines TRBV12-3 or TRBV12-4 with TRBJ1-1, with D perhaps matching TRBD1 (5 bases). This receptor was identified in a man younger than 35 who had recovered from COVID-19. For the CDR3, the DNA is TGTGCCAGCATCGCCAATAGGGGCACTGAAGCTTTCTTT. This sequence encodes CASIANRGTEAFF.